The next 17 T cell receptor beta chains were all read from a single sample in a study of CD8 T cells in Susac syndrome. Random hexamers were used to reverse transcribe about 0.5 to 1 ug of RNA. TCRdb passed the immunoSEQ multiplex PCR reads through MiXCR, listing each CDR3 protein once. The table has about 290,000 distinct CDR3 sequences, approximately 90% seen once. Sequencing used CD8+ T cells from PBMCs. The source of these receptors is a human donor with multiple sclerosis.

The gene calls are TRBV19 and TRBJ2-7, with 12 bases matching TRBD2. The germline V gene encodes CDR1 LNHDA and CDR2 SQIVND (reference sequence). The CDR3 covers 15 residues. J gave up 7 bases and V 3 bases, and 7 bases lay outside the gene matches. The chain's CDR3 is CASSMTSGSPIEQYF. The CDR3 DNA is TGTGCCAGTAGTATGACTAGCGGGAGTCCCATTGAGCAGTACTTC.

DNA for the CDR3: TGTGCCAGCAGGGGGGCGGGAGAGTACAATGAGCAGTTCTTC. Protein: CASRGAGEYNEQFF. This chain links TRBV27 with TRBJ2-1; perhaps TRBD2 as D (7 bases). Between the trimmed V and J ends, which lost 6 bases and 4 bases, there was a span of 13 bases. CDR1 and CDR2 from the germline V gene are MNHEY and SMNVEV (reference sequence). The length of the CDR3 is 14 residues.

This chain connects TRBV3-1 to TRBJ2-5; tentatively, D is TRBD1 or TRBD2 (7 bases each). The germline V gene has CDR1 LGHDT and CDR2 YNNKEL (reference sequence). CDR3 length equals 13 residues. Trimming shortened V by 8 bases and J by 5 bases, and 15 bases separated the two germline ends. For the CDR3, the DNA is TGTGCCAGCCGACGACAGGGAGGGGAGACCCAGTACTTC. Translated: CASRRQGGETQYF.

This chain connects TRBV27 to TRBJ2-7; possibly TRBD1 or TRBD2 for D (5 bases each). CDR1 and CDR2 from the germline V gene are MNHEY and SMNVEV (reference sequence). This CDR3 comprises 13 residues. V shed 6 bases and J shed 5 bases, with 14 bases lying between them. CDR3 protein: CASSQLGVDEQYF. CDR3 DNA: TGTGCCAGCAGCCAACTGGGGGTGGACGAGCAGTACTTC.

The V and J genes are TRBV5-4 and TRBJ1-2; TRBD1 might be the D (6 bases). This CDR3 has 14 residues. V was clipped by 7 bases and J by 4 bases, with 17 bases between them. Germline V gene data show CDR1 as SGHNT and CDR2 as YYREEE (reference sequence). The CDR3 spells CASGTPGGGYGYTF. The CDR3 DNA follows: TGTGCCAGCGGGACACCCGGAGGGGGCTATGGCTACACCTTC.

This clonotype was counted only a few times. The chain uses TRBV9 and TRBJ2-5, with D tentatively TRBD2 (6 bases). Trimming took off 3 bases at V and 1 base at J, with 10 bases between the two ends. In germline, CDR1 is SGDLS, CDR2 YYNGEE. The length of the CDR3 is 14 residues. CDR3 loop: CASSGSGGQETQYF. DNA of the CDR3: TGTGCCAGCAGCGGTAGCGGCGGCCAAGAGACCCAGTACTTC. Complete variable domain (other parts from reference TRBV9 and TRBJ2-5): DSGVTQTPKHLITATGQRVTLRCSPRSGDLSVYWYQQSLDQGLQFLIQYYNGEERAKGNILERFSAQQFPDLHSELNLSSLELGDSALYFCASSGSGGQETQYFGPGTRLLVL.

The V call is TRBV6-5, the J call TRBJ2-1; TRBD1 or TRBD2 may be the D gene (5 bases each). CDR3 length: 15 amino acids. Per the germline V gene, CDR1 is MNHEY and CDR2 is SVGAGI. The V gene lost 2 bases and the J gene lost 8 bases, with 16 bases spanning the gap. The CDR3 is CASSYDSGDPYEQFF. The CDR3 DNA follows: TGTGCCAGCAGTTACGACAGCGGTGACCCCTATGAGCAGTTCTTC.

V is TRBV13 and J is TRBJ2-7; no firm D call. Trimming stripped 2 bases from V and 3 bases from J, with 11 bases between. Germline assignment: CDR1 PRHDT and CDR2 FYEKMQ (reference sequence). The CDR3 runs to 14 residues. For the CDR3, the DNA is TGTGCCAGCAGCTTAAGAGCCTCCGACTACGAGCAGTACTTC. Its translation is CASSLRASDYEQYF.

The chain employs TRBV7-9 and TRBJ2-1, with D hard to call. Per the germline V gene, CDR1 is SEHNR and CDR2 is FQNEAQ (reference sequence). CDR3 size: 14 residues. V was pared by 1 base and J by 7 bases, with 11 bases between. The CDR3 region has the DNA TGTGCCAGCAGCTTAGGTTTAGCCGAGAATGAGCAGTTCTTC. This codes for CASSLGLAENEQFF.

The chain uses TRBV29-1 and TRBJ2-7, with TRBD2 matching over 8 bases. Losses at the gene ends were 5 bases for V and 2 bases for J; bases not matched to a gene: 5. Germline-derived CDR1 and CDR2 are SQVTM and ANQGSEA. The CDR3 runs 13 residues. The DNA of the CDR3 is TGCAGCGTTCAAGTAGCGGGACCCTACGAGCAGTACTTC. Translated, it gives CSVQVAGPYEQYF.

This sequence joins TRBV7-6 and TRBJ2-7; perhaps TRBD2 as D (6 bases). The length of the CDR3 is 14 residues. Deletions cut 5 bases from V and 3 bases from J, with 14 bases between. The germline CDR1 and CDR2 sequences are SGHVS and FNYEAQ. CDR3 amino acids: CASSRGTGIYEQYF. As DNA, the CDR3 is TGTGCCAGCAGCCGCGGGACGGGGATCTACGAGCAGTACTTC.

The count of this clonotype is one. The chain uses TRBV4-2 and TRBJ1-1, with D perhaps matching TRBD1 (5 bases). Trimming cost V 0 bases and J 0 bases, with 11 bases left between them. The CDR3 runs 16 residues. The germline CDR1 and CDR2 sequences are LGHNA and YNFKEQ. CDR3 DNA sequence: TGTGCCAGCAGCCAAGATCGGGCAGGGCTGAACACTGAAGCTTTCTTT. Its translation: CASSQDRAGLNTEAFF.

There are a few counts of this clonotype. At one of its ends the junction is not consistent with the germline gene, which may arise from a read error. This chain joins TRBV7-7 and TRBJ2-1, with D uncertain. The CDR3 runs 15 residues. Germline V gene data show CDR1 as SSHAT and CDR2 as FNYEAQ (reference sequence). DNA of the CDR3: TGTGCTAGCAGCTTAGTGGCAGGAGCCTACAATGAGCAGTTCTTC. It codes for CASSLVAGAYNEQFF.

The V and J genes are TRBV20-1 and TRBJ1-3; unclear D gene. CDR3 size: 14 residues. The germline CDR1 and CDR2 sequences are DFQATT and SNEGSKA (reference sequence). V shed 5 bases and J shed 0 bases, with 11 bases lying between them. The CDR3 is CSAASGYSGNTIYF. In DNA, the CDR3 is TGCAGTGCTGCCTCGGGCTACTCTGGAAACACCATATATTTT.

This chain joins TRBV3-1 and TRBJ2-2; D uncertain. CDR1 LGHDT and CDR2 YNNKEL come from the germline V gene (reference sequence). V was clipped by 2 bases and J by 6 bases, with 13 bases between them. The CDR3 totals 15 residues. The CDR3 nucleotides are TGTGCCAGCAGCCAATCAGTTAATAACGCCGGGGAGCTGTTTTTT. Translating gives CASSQSVNNAGELFF.

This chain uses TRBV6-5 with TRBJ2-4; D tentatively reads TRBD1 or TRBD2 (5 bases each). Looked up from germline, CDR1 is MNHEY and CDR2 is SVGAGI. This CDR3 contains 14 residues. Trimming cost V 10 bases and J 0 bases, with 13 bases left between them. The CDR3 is CATRGYLAKNIQYF. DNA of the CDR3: TGTGCCACCCGGGGCTATCTAGCCAAAAACATTCAGTACTTC.

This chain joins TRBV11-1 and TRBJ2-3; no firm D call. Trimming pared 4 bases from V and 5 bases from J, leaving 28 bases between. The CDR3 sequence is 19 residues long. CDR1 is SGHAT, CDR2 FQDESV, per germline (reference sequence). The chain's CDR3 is CASSYPRSRAPQTQDTQYF. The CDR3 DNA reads TGTGCCAGCAGCTACCCTCGCAGCCGAGCCCCCCAAACACAAGATACGCAGTATTTT.